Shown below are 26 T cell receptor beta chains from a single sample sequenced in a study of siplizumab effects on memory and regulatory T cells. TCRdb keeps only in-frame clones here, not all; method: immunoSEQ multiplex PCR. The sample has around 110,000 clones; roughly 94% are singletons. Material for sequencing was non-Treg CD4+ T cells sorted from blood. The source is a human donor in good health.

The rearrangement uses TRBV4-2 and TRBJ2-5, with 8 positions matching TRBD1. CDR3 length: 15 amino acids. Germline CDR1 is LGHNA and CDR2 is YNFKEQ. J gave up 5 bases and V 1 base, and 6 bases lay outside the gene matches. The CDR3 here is CASSQAPGGLETQYF. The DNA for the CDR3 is TGTGCCAGCAGCCAAGCGCCAGGGGGCCTGGAGACCCAGTACTTC.

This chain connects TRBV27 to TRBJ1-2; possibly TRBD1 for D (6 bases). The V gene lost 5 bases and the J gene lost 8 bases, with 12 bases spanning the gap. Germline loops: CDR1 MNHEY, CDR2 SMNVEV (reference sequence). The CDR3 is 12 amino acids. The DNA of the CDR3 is TGTGCCAGCAGTACACAGGGAATCGGCTACACCTTC. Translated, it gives CASSTQGIGYTF.

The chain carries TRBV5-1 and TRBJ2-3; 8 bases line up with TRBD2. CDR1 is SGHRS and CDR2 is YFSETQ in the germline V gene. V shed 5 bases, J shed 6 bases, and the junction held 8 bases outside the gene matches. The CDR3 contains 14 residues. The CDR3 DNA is TGCGCCAGCAGTCGGGGGGGTATCGTTGATACGCAGTATTTT. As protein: CASSRGGIVDTQYF.

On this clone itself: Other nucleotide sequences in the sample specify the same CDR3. CDR3 region: CASSGGGRETQYF. The CDR3 DNA is TGTGCCAGCAGCGGCGGGGGGAGAGAGACCCAGTACTTC. The chain couples TRBV7-2 to TRBJ2-5, with 8 bases aligning to TRBD2. Trimming removed 5 bases from V and 4 bases from J; junction bases left unmatched: 3. CDR1 SGHTA and CDR2 FQGNSA come from the germline V gene. The CDR3 runs 13 residues.

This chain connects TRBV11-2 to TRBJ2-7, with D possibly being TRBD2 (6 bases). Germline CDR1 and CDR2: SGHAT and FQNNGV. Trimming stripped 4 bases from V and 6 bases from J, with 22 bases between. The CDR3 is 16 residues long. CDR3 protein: CASSSPRLRGLSEQYF. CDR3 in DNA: TGTGCCAGCAGCTCGCCGAGGCTTCGGGGGTTGTCCGAGCAGTACTTC.

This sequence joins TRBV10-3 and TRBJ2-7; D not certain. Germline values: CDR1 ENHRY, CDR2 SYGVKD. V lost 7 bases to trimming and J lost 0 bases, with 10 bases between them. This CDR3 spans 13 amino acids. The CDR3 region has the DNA TGTGCCATCAACATGTTACCCTCCTACGAGCAGTACTTC. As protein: CAINMLPSYEQYF.

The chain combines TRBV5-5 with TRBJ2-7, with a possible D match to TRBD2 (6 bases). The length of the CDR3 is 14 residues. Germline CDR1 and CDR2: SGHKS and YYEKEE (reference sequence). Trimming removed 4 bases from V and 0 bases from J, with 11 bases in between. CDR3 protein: CASSPIGSSYEQYF. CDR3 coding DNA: TGTGCCAGCAGCCCTATCGGGAGCTCCTACGAGCAGTACTTC.

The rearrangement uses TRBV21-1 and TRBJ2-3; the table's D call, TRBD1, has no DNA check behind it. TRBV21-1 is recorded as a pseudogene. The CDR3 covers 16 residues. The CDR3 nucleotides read TGTGCCAGCAGCAAAGGATCAGTTAAAGGCACAGATACGCAGTATTTT. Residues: CASSKGSVKGTDTQYF.

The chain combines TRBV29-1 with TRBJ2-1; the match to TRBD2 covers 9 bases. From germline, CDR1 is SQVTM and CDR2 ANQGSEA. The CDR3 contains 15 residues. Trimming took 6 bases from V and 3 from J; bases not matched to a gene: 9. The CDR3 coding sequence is TGCAGCGTGGATGAGCGGGAGGACATCTACAATGAGCAGTTCTTC. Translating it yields CSVDEREDIYNEQFF.

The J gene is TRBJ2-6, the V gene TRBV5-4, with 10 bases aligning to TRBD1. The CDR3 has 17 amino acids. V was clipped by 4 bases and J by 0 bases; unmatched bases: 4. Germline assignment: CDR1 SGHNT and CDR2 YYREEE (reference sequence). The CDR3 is CASSKGQGPSGANVLTF. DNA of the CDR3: TGTGCCAGCAGCAAGGGACAGGGGCCCTCTGGGGCCAACGTCCTGACTTTC.

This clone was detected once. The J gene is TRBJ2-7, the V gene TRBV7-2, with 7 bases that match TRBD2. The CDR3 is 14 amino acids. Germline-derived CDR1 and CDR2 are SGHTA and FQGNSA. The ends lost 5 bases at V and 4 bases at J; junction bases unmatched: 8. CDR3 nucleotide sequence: TGTGCCAGCAGCGGGCCCCAGGGAGGGTACGAGCAGTACTTC. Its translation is CASSGPQGGYEQYF.

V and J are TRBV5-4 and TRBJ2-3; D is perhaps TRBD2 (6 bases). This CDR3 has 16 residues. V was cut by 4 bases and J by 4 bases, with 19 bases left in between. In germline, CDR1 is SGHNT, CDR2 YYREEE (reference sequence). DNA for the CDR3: TGTGCCAGCAGCACGAGGGAGCCGGGGGTCGCAGATACGCAGTATTTT. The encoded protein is CASSTREPGVADTQYF.

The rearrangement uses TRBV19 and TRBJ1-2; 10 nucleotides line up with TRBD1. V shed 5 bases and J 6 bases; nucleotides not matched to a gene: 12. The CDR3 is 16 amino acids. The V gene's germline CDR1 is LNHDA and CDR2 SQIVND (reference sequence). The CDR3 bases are TGTGCCAGTAGTCCCCTCCTGGGACAGGGGATCCATGGCTACACCTTC. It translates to CASSPLLGQGIHGYTF. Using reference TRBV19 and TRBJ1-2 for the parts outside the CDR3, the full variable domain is DGGITQSPKYLFRKEGQNVTLSCEQNLNHDAMYWYRQDPGQGLRLIYYSQIVNDFQKGDIAEGYSVSREKKESFPLTVTSAQKNPTAFYLCASSPLLGQGIHGYTFGSGTRLTVV.

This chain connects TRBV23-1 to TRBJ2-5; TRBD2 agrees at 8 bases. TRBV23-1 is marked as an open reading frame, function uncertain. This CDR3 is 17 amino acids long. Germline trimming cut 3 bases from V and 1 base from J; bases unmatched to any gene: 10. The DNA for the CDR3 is TGCGCCAGCAGTCATCCCGCCACCCGGGGGGGCCAAGAGACCCAGTACTTC. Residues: CASSHPATRGGQETQYF.

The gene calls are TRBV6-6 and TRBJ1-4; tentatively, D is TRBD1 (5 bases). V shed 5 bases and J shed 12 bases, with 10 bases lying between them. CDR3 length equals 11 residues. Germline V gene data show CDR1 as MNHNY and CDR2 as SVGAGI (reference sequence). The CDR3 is CASSPGRQLFF. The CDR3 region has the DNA TGTGCCAGCAGTCCGGGACGCCAACTGTTTTTT.

The CDR3 here is CASSRLWTAQETQYF. Here the CDR3 DNA reads TGTGCCAGCAGCCGATTATGGACAGCCCAAGAGACCCAGTACTTC. J is TRBJ2-5 and V is TRBV27, with a weak D call TRBD1 (6 bases). CDR1 and CDR2 (germline): MNHEY, SMNVEV (reference sequence). The CDR3 covers 15 residues. V lost 6 bases to trimming and J lost 1 base, with 15 bases between them.

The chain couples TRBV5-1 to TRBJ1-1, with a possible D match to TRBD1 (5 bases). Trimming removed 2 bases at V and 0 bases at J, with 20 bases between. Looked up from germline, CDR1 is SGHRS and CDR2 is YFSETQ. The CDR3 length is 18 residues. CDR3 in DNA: TGCGCCAGCAGCTTACGGGGTAGGGCGGAGGACATGAACACTGAAGCTTTCTTT. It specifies CASSLRGRAEDMNTEAFF.

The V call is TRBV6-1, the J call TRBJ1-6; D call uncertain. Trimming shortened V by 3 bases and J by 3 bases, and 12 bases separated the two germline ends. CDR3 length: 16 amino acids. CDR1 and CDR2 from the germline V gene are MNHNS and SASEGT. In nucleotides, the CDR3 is TGTGCCAGCAGTGACGGAAAACGGGGCTATAATTCACCCCTCCACTTT. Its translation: CASSDGKRGYNSPLHF.

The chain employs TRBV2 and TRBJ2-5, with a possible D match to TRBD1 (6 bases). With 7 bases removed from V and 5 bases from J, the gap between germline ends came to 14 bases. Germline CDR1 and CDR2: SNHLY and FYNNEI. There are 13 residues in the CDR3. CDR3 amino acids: CASNRRDTETQYF. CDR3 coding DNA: TGTGCCAGCAACCGACGGGACACGGAGACCCAGTACTTC.

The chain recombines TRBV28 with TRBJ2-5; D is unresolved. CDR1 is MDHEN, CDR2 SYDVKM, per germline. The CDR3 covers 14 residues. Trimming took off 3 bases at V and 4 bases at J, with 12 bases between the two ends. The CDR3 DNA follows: TGTGCCAGCAGTTTTTGGACGAACTCAGAGACCCAGTACTTC. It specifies CASSFWTNSETQYF.

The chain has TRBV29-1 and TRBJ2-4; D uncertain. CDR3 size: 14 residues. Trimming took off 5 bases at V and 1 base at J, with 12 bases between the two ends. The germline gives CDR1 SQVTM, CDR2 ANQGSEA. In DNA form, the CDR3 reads TGCAGCGTTTCTAACCGTTCCGCCAAAAACATTCAGTACTTC. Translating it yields CSVSNRSAKNIQYF.

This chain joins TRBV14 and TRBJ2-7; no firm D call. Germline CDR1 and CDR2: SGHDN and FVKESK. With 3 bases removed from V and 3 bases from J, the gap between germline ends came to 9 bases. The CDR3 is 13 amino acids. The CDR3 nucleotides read TGTGCCAGCAGCCACAGGATTCACTACGAGCAGTACTTC. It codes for CASSHRIHYEQYF.

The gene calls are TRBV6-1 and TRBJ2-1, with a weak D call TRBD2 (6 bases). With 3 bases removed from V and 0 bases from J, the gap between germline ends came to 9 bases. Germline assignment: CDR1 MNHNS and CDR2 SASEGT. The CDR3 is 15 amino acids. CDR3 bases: TGTGCCAGCAGTGATCGGGGGAACTCCTACAATGAGCAGTTCTTC. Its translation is CASSDRGNSYNEQFF.

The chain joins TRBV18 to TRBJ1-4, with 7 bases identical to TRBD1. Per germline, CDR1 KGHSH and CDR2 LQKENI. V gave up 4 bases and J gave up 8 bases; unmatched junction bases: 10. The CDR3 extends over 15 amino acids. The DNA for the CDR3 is TGTGCCAGCTCACAATCGACAGGGTCGGGCGAAAAACTGTTTTTT. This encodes CASSQSTGSGEKLFF.

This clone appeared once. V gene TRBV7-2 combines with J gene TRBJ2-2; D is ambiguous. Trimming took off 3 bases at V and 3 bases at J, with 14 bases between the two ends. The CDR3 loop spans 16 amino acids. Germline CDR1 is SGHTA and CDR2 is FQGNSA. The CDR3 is CASSFQRAIDTGELFF. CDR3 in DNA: TGTGCCAGCAGCTTTCAAAGGGCTATCGACACCGGGGAGCTGTTTTTT.

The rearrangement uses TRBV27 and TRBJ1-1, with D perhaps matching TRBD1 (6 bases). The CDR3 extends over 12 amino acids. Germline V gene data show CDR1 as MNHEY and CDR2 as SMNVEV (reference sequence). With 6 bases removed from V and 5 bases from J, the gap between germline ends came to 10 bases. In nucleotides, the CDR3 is TGTGCCAGCAGGGACAGTTTAACTGAAGCTTTCTTT. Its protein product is CASRDSLTEAFF.